This TCR beta chain was profiled in a study of T cell responses to AZD1222 COVID-19 vaccine (dated by TCRdb to about 2021). Background for the entire study: AZD1222 recipients with second doses at about 4 weeks or about 12 weeks were pooled, because spike-specific TCR depth and breadth did not differ between schedules. A total of 233 trial participants underwent TCR sequencing, of whom about 210 received two doses of AZD1222 and some 25 received two doses of the MenACWY control vaccine. Trial participants were enrolled into age subgroups of 18-55, 56-69 and 70-plus years, which contained about 150, 27 and 61 TCR-sequenced participants, respectively.

What the study reported, not specific to this receptor: No day 14 peak-response samples were available, so repertoires were characterized only after the peak T cell response. The 56-69-year group was small, and its depth increase did not reach significance, likely because of low power. Participants were mostly white British, with more females than males. The authors suggested clonal diversity may have been underestimated. A significant rise in spike-specific TCR breadth and depth was observed after two AZD1222 doses relative to day 0 and relative to MenACWY recipients. The vaccine-associated CD4 TCRs covered the entire spike protein, and the dominant responses fell in regions 160-218 and 743-854. Epitopes outside the regions mutated in the B.1.351 and B.1.1.7 variants were reportedly recognized by nearly half of the unique spike-specific TCRs. Only a handful of AZD1222 recipients were SARS-CoV-2 seropositive at baseline, limiting conclusions about previously exposed vaccinees.

Of note for this clone: Its antigen remains unidentified. Base qualities are not provided; no much larger clone lies one nucleotide away.

The CDR3 regions of human TCRbeta chains were analyzed by immunosequencing. As for the authors' bioinformatics: TCRs in the repertoires were compared against a reference library of SARS-CoV-2-specific TCRs that had been generated with the MIRA antigen-specificity platform. Breadth was defined as the fraction of unique TCRs that were SARS-CoV-2-associated, and depth was defined as the fraction of total T cells that were SARS-CoV-2-associated. Using the MIRA data, every spike-specific TCR was mapped to the spike region that the TCR reacted to and assigned to either a CD4 or a CD8 class. Log10-transformed breadth and depth values were compared by one-way ANOVA with Sidak's multiple comparisons tests. TCRdb carries this immuneACCESS record with in-frame sequences only. Its versions omit some clonotypes, under half of them owing to an unresolved V gene in the studies checked, with the rest unexplained. D and trimming were read from the DNA, whereas the V and J calls and clone size are those reported in that table. A total of 150,000 or so clones appear in this sample, 90% to 95% of them only once. 5.2% of the sample comes from the top ten.

The time point label here, explained by the study, means: baseline before first vaccination. Vaccinee samples came from UK trials COV001 and COV002, including a single-blind randomized controlled phase 2/3 trial of AZD1222 (ChAdOx1 nCoV-19) in healthy adults. For TCRbeta chain sequencing, PBMC samples were collected from trial participants at day 0 and at day 28 after the second dose. V was cut back by 5 bases and J by 6 bases, leaving a gap of 8 bases between them. From the cysteine through the phenylalanine, the CDR3 covers 10 amino acids. CDR3 DNA is the only sequence kept; it has 30 bases, read in frame from the first base. Looking up the germline V gene (reference sequence) yields CDR1 DFQATT and CDR2 SNEGSKA.

The chain is encoded by TRBV20-1 joined to TRBJ2-7; the D gene identity is not certain. Sequencing was performed on peripheral blood, taken on day 0 of AZD1222 vaccination. The TCR comes from an adult in good health. The CDR3 region has the sequence CSAVFSEQYF. The nucleotide sequence is TGCAGTGCTGTTTTCTCCGAGCAGTACTTC.